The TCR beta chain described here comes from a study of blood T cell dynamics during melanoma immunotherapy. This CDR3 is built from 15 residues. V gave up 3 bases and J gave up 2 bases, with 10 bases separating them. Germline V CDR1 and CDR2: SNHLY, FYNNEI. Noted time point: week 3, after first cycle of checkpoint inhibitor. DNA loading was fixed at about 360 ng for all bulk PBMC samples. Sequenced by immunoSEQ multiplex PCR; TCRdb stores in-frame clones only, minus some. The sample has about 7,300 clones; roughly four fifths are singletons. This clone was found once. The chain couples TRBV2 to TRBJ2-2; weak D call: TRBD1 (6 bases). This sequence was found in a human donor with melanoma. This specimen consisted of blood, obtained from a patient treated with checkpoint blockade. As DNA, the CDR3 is TGTGCCAGCAGTGAGGTACAGGGAAACACCGGGGAGCTGTTTTTT. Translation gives CASSEVQGNTGELFF.